The 14 T cell receptor beta chains presented below share a single source sample, sequenced in a study of T cell changes during pregnancy in multiple sclerosis. Produced via immunoSEQ multiplex PCR; TCRdb's table is partial and in-frame only. The data show around 50,000 clones, with roughly 93% seen just once and about 4.7% held by the top ten. The sample consisted of CD8+ T cells from peripheral blood mononuclear cells, taken in the first trimester of pregnancy. The receptors derive from a female donor with multiple sclerosis, enrolled in a pregnancy study.

The chain combines TRBV7-2 with TRBJ1-1; TRBD1 might be the D (6 bases). CDR3 length equals 15 residues. The germline V gene has CDR1 SGHTA and CDR2 FQGNSA. V was trimmed by 3 bases and J by 0 bases, leaving 11 bases between them. As DNA, the CDR3 is TGTGCCAGCAGCTTGGGGGCCCCTATGAACACTGAAGCTTTCTTT. Translating gives CASSLGAPMNTEAFF.

The V call is TRBV14, the J call TRBJ2-7; D is unresolved. CDR1 and CDR2 from the germline V gene are SGHDN and FVKESK. V shed 2 bases and J shed 5 bases, with 13 bases lying between them. The CDR3 contains 14 residues. DNA of the CDR3: TGTGCCAGCAGCCAAAGGCAGGCTTGGAACGAGCAGTACTTC. Encoded protein: CASSQRQAWNEQYF.

The genes are TRBV7-9 and TRBJ2-7; weak D call: TRBD1 (6 bases). The V gene lost 1 base and the J gene lost 0 bases, with 13 bases spanning the gap. The length of the CDR3 is 16 residues. From germline, CDR1 is SEHNR and CDR2 FQNEAQ (reference sequence). CDR3 DNA: TGTGCCAGCAGCTTAGGAGGGGACAAATACTCCTACGAGCAGTACTTC. This gives the protein CASSLGGDKYSYEQYF.

This chain links TRBV27 with TRBJ1-1, with 8 bases lining up with TRBD1. V shed 7 bases, J shed 11 bases, and the junction held 15 bases outside the gene matches. The germline V gene has CDR1 MNHEY and CDR2 SMNVEV (reference sequence). This CDR3 comprises 14 residues. The CDR3 sequence is CASTAGQGSLRAFF. In DNA form, the CDR3 reads TGTGCCAGCACCGCCGGACAGGGATCCCTTAGGGCTTTCTTT.

A single count supports this clone. The V and J genes are TRBV7-2 and TRBJ2-1; possible D gene TRBD2, 5 bases. Germline CDR1 SGHTA, CDR2 FQGNSA. The CDR3 length is 13 residues. The germline V and J ends were trimmed by 5 bases and 13 bases, with 18 bases remaining between them. The CDR3 sequence: CASSPLVGGPQFF. For the CDR3, the DNA is TGTGCCAGCAGCCCCCTCGTTGGCGGGCCCCAGTTCTTC.

This chain connects TRBV28 to TRBJ2-1; D unresolved. The V and J ends lost 3 bases and 9 bases respectively, with 6 bases between them. This CDR3 has 11 residues. Per germline, CDR1 MDHEN and CDR2 SYDVKM. This chain's CDR3 is CASSFSSEQFF. The DNA for the CDR3 is TGTGCCAGCAGTTTTAGCAGTGAGCAGTTCTTC.

The gene calls are TRBV19 and TRBJ2-6; D unclear. The germline V gene encodes CDR1 LNHDA and CDR2 SQIVND (reference sequence). The CDR3 has 15 residues. V was pared by 3 bases and J by 0 bases, with 6 bases between. CDR3 sequence reads: CASSIFSSGANVLTF. CDR3 nucleotide sequence: TGTGCCAGTAGTATCTTTAGCTCTGGGGCCAACGTCCTGACTTTC.

This clone appeared a few times. CDR3 protein: CASSSQRGTQPQHF. The CDR3 nucleotides read TGTGCCAGCAGTTCCCAGCGGGGCACTCAGCCCCAGCATTTT. The V and J genes are TRBV28 and TRBJ1-5, with D possibly TRBD1 on 5 matching bases. Per germline, CDR1 MDHEN and CDR2 SYDVKM. The germline V and J ends were trimmed by 4 bases and 6 bases, with 13 bases remaining between them. This CDR3 region has 14 residues.

V and J are TRBV18 and TRBJ2-5, with D perhaps matching TRBD1 (6 bases). The germline V gene encodes CDR1 KGHSH and CDR2 LQKENI. The V end lost 4 bases, the J end lost 2 bases, and 14 bases lay between the germline ends. The CDR3 extends over 15 amino acids. The CDR3 nucleotides read TGTGCCAGCTCACTAAGGACAGATGGACAAGAGACCCAGTACTTC. Translated, it gives CASSLRTDGQETQYF.

V and J are TRBV28 and TRBJ2-1, with TRBD1 as a possible D gene (5 bases). The length of the CDR3 is 15 residues. In germline, CDR1 is MDHEN, CDR2 SYDVKM. V was shortened by 5 bases and J by 3 bases, with 14 bases between the two germline ends. The CDR3 protein is CASSPSGPFYNEQFF. In nucleotides, the CDR3 is TGTGCCAGCAGTCCTTCAGGGCCCTTCTACAATGAGCAGTTCTTC.

CDR3 region: CASRDRASYEQYF. The CDR3, as DNA: TGTGCCAGCAGGGACAGGGCCTCCTACGAGCAGTACTTC. This chain uses TRBV11-1 with TRBJ2-7, with 8 bases identical to TRBD1. The CDR3 has 13 residues. The germline V gene encodes CDR1 SGHAT and CDR2 FQDESV (reference sequence). J was trimmed by 0 bases and V by 6 bases; bases with no gene match: 1.

The chain employs TRBV7-9 and TRBJ2-5; D not resolved. Germline V lookup: CDR1 SEHNR, CDR2 FQNEAQ (reference sequence). This CDR3 is 14 amino acids long. V was clipped by 4 bases and J by 1 base, with 10 bases between them. In nucleotides, the CDR3 is TGTGCCAGCAGCTCTCTTTCTGTCCAAGAGACCCAGTACTTC. This translates into CASSSLSVQETQYF.

The rearrangement links TRBV9 to TRBJ2-2; 10 bases match TRBD2. Unmatched junction bases numbered 5, after V lost 8 bases and J lost 1 base. CDR1 SGDLS and CDR2 YYNGEE come from the germline V gene. The CDR3 covers 15 residues. The CDR3 DNA reads TGTGCCAGTACCAGACTAGCGGGGAACACCGGGGAGCTGTTTTTT. Translating it yields CASTRLAGNTGELFF.

The chain recombines TRBV7-6 with TRBJ2-5, with D perhaps matching TRBD1 (6 bases). Per germline, CDR1 SGHVS and CDR2 FNYEAQ. V shed 6 bases and J shed 4 bases, with 12 bases lying between them. There are 13 residues in the CDR3. The CDR3 DNA follows: TGTGCCAGCAGGGCAGGGGATAGAGAGACCCAGTACTTC. Its translation: CASRAGDRETQYF.